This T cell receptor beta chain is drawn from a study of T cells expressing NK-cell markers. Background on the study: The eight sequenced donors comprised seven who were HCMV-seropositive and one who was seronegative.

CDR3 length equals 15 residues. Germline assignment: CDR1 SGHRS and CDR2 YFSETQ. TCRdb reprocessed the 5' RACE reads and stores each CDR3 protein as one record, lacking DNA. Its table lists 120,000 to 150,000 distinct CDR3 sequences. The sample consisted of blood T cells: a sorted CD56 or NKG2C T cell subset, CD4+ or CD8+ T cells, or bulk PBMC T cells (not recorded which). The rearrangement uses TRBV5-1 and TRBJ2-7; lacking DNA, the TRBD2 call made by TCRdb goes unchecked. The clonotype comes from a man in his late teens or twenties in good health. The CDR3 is CASSLTREGPGEQYF.